The 12 T cell receptor beta chains listed next were all sequenced from one sample in a study of post-analysis software for immune sequencing data. Built from TCR beta cDNA, the libraries had unique molecular identifiers in them. Each CDR3 protein gets one entry after TCRdb re-called the PCR reads with MiXCR. The sample records 750,000 to 950,000 distinct CDR3 sequences, roughly 46% being singletons. General study findings and limits: Higher frequency in patients than in controls was seen for a handful of TRBV segments, with TRBV5-6, TRBV5-1 and TRBV20-1 among them.

For these receptors, no antigen is known. What was sequenced was blood. The receptors originated from a girl aged 10-17 years with multiple sclerosis.

The chain joins TRBV5-1 to TRBJ1-2; 9 positions agree with TRBD1. This CDR3 spans 14 amino acids. Per the germline V gene, CDR1 is SGHRS and CDR2 is YFSETQ. J lost 5 bases, V lost 5 bases, and 7 bases had no gene match. This CDR3 reads CASRQQGAEYGYTF. Here the CDR3 DNA reads TGCGCCAGCAGGCAACAGGGGGCGGAGTATGGCTACACCTTC.

This clonotype is a singleton in its sample. The chain employs TRBV27 and TRBJ2-5; D ambiguous. The tail of the sequence fits TRBJ2-7 better, so the J call may be wrong. This CDR3 is 13 amino acids long. Germline V gives CDR1 MNHEY, CDR2 SMNVEV (reference sequence). In DNA, the CDR3 is TGTGCCAGCAGTTTATCCCCCGTGGGCGAGCAGTACTTC. It specifies CASSLSPVGEQYF.

This clonotype was seen just once. The chain employs TRBV6-2 or TRBV6-3 and TRBJ2-2, with D possibly matching TRBD2 (6 bases). Germline values: CDR1 MNHEY, CDR2 SVGEGT. The CDR3 has 15 amino acids. The V end was cut by 6 bases, the J end by 9 bases, with 20 bases between. The CDR3 sequence: CASRPGAGVWWELFF. The DNA of the CDR3 is TGTGCCAGCAGACCGGGAGCGGGTGTTTGGTGGGAGCTGTTTTTT.

This chain links TRBV27 with TRBJ1-2, with D perhaps matching TRBD1 (6 bases). CDR3 length equals 15 residues. Germline CDR1 MNHEY, CDR2 SMNVEV (reference sequence). With 1 base removed from V and 3 bases from J, the gap between germline ends came to 12 bases. CDR3 coding DNA: TGTGCCAGCAGTTTATTTGGGGGGCCGTACTATGGCTACACCTTC. Its translation: CASSLFGGPYYGYTF.

This clonotype was detected a few times. This sequence joins TRBV5-1 and TRBJ2-5, with a tentative D call TRBD2 (5 bases). Germline CDR1 reads SGHRS; CDR2 reads YFSETQ. V lost 5 bases and J 11 bases, leaving 19 bases between the germline ends. This CDR3 has 13 amino acids. The CDR3 region has the DNA TGCGCCAGCAGGAATGACATCCCCTGGGAGCAGTACTTC. Protein: CASRNDIPWEQYF.

The rearrangement uses TRBV5-1 and TRBJ2-5, with TRBD2 matching 12 bases. Germline lookup yields CDR1 SGHRS and CDR2 YFSETQ. Trimming at V came to 2 bases and at J to 4 bases, leaving 3 bases not matched to a gene. This CDR3 region has 15 residues. This chain's CDR3 is CASSFGLAGPETQYF. The CDR3 DNA reads TGCGCCAGCAGCTTCGGACTAGCGGGGCCAGAGACCCAGTACTTC.

The chain has TRBV6-1 and TRBJ2-7; D gene uncertain. The CDR3 covers 10 residues. The germline gives CDR1 MNHNS, CDR2 SASEGT. The V end lost 6 bases, the J end lost 7 bases, and 7 bases lay between the germline ends. In DNA form, the CDR3 reads TGTGCCAGCAGCTCTTGGGAGCAGTACTTC. Its translation: CASSSWEQYF.

The J gene is TRBJ2-1, the V gene TRBV20-1; 11 bases are shared with TRBD2. The V gene end was trimmed by 1 base and the J gene end by 4 bases; junction bases not matched to a gene: 15. Germline V CDR1 and CDR2: DFQATT, SNEGSKA (reference sequence). This CDR3 region has 19 residues. The CDR3: CSARALILSGRASYNEQFF. CDR3 nucleotide sequence: TGCAGTGCTAGAGCCCTAATCCTTAGCGGGAGGGCCTCTTACAATGAGCAGTTCTTC.

The V gene is TRBV25-1, the J gene TRBJ1-4; D gene ambiguous. V dropped 3 bases and J dropped 5 bases, with 7 bases sitting between them. In germline, CDR1 is MGHDK, CDR2 SYGVNS. The CDR3 is made up of 13 amino acids. DNA of the CDR3: TGTGCCAGCAGTGATTGGGAGAATGAAAAACTGTTTTTT. This codes for CASSDWENEKLFF.

The chain combines TRBV6-1 with TRBJ1-1, with D possibly TRBD1 on 6 matching bases. V was cut by 4 bases and J by 4 bases, with 19 bases left in between. The V gene's germline CDR1 is MNHNS and CDR2 SASEGT. This CDR3 has 16 amino acids. The CDR3 DNA is TGTGCCAGCAGTGTGACCCCTTTGGGGACATTCACTGAAGCTTTCTTT. This sequence encodes CASSVTPLGTFTEAFF.

Notes on this clonotype: With a much larger clone just one base away, this may be a read error. The chain uses TRBV5-1 and TRBJ2-1; TRBD2 aligns across 10 bases. Germline CDR1 is SGHRS and CDR2 is YFSETQ. V gave up 3 bases and J gave up 7 bases; unmatched junction bases: 10. This CDR3 is 16 amino acids long. The DNA of the CDR3 is TGCGCCAGCAGCTCGAGCAGCGGGAGGGTTTCGAATGAGCAGTTCTTC. The encoded protein is CASSSSSGRVSNEQFF. Together with reference TRBV5-1 and TRBJ2-1, the CDR3 gives the full variable domain: KAGVTQTPRYLIKTRGQQVTLSCSPISGHRSVSWYQQTPGQGLQFLFEYFSETQRNKGNFPGRFSGRQFSNSRSEMNVSTLELGDSALYLCASSSSSGRVSNEQFFGPGTRLTVL.

The V gene is TRBV4-2, the J gene TRBJ2-7; perhaps TRBD2 as D (7 bases). V was pared by 0 bases and J by 6 bases, with 24 bases between. CDR3 size: 18 residues. The germline V gene encodes CDR1 LGHNA and CDR2 YNFKEQ. CDR3 coding DNA: TGTGCCAGCAGCCAAGACCCCCAGGGGCTAGCGGAACATGGCGAGCAGTACTTC. Protein product: CASSQDPQGLAEHGEQYF.